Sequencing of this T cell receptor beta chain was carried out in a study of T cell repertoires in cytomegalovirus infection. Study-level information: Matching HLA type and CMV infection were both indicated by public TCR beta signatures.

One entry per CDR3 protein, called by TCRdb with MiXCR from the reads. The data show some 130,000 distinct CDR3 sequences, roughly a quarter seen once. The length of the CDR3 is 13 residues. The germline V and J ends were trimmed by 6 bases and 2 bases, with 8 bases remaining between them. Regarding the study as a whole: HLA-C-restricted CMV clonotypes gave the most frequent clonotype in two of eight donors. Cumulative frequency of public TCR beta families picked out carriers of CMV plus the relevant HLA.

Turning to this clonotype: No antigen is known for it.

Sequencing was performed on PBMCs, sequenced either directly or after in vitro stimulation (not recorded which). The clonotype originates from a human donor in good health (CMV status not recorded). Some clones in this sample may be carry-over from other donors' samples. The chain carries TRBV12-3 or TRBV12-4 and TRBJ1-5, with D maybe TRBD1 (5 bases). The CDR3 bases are TGTGCCAGCAGCGGAGGGGGCAATCAGCCCCAGCATTTT. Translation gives CASSGGGNQPQHF.